This TCR beta chain was found in a study of OX40 agonist ivuxolimab in advanced cancers. V lost 3 bases, J lost 2 bases, and 14 bases lay in between. The V gene's germline CDR1 is MDHEN and CDR2 SYDVKM. The CDR3 sequence is 15 residues long. Using immunoSEQ multiplex PCR, the repertoire was profiled, and TCRdb retains in-frame clones only, with some absent. Among roughly 70,000 clones listed, approximately 90% were seen once. The V gene is TRBV28, the J gene TRBJ2-7; D call uncertain. The sequencing here drew on CD4+ or CD8+ T cells sorted from blood, taken in a trial of the OX40 agonist ivuxolimab. The sequence was collected from an adult with an advanced solid tumor such as melanoma, head and neck, liver or kidney cancer. The CDR3 spells CASSFPGTRTYEQYF. CDR3 nucleotide sequence: TGTGCCAGCAGTTTTCCCGGAACTCGAACCTACGAGCAGTACTTC.